The 25 T cell receptor beta chains reported below all come from one sample, sequenced in a study of blood T cell repertoires in COVID-19. This table comes from immunoSEQ multiplex PCR, and its TCRdb copy is limited to in-frame clones, with some not included. This sample has about 210,000 clones, with around four fifths found just once. Input material: peripheral blood. These receptors were obtained from a man aged 55 to 69 with COVID-19, enrolled during active disease.

Here the CDR3 reads CASSPSAAYNYGYTF. The CDR3 coding sequence is TGTGCCAGCTCCCCGTCGGCAGCGTATAACTATGGCTACACCTTC. This chain uses TRBV18 with TRBJ1-2, with D hard to call. The CDR3 is 15 residues long. Germline-derived CDR1 and CDR2 are KGHSH and LQKENI. V was cut by 6 bases and J by 1 base, with 15 bases left in between.

J is TRBJ2-7 and V is TRBV5-5, with D maybe TRBD1 (5 bases). The CDR3 contains 14 residues. The germline CDR1 and CDR2 sequences are SGHKS and YYEKEE (reference sequence). Trimming removed 0 bases from V and 1 base from J, with 8 bases in between. CDR3 DNA sequence: TGTGCCAGCAGCTTGGCAGGGATATCCTACGAGCAGTACTTC. This encodes CASSLAGISYEQYF.

This chain uses TRBV7-9 with TRBJ2-7; TRBD1 aligns across 7 bases. The germline CDR1 and CDR2 sequences are SEHNR and FQNEAQ (reference sequence). The junction had 4 bases not matched to a gene; V was cut back by 5 bases and J by 6 bases. The CDR3 is 12 residues long. The CDR3 bases are TGTGCCAGCAGCGTGACAGGGACCGAGCAGTACTTC. This codes for CASSVTGTEQYF.

The J gene is TRBJ1-4, the V gene TRBV5-1; D is unresolved. The CDR3 totals 13 residues. Germline CDR1 reads SGHRS; CDR2 reads YFSETQ. The V gene lost 6 bases and the J gene lost 2 bases, with 8 bases spanning the gap. This CDR3 is CASTRGTNEKLFF. The CDR3 DNA reads TGCGCCAGCACCCGGGGTACTAATGAAAAACTGTTTTTT.

The V and J genes are TRBV9 and TRBJ1-1; D ambiguous. Trimming took off 4 bases at V and 6 bases at J, with 13 bases between the two ends. Germline V gene data show CDR1 as SGDLS and CDR2 as YYNGEE. The CDR3 length is 13 residues. The CDR3 loop is CASSPRRDAEAFF. CDR3 nucleotides: TGTGCCAGCAGCCCTCGGAGGGATGCTGAAGCTTTCTTT.

V gene TRBV2 combines with J gene TRBJ1-4, with D maybe TRBD1 (6 bases). From germline, CDR1 is SNHLY and CDR2 FYNNEI. This CDR3 contains 14 residues. Between the trimmed V and J ends, which lost 6 bases and 5 bases, there was a span of 13 bases. The CDR3 coding sequence is TGTGCCAGCAGACGGACAGCGCGGAATGAAAAACTGTTTTTT. Protein sequence: CASRRTARNEKLFF.

This clone is a singleton in its sample. This chain links TRBV7-9 with TRBJ1-2; TRBD1 might be the D (5 bases). Trimming removed 5 bases from V and 6 bases from J, with 22 bases in between. This CDR3 is built from 16 residues. Germline V gives CDR1 SEHNR, CDR2 FQNEAQ (reference sequence). The CDR3 coding sequence is TGTGCCAGCAGCCCTCAAAATCCCGCAGGGTTTCATGGCTACACCTTC. Residues: CASSPQNPAGFHGYTF.

J is TRBJ1-1 and V is TRBV5-1; 8 nucleotides align to TRBD1. Germline V gives CDR1 SGHRS, CDR2 YFSETQ. The CDR3 length is 15 residues. The junction had 9 bases not matched to a gene; V was cut back by 3 bases and J by 5 bases. The CDR3 DNA sequence: TGCGCCAGCAGCTCATTTGGACAGGGAATTACTGAAGCTTTCTTT. This translates into CASSSFGQGITEAFF. The full variable domain, its missing parts supplied by reference TRBV5-1 and TRBJ1-1, is KAGVTQTPRYLIKTRGQQVTLSCSPISGHRSVSWYQQTPGQGLQFLFEYFSETQRNKGNFPGRFSGRQFSNSRSEMNVSTLELGDSALYLCASSSFGQGITEAFFGQGTRLTVV.

The chain carries TRBV6-5 and TRBJ1-1; 7 bases line up with TRBD1. CDR1 and CDR2 from the germline V gene are MNHEY and SVGAGI. The length of the CDR3 is 12 residues. Trimming removed 9 bases from V and 10 bases from J; junction bases left unmatched: 11. The CDR3 DNA is TGTGCCAGTGGACAGATACCAGGGGGAGCTTTCTTT. It translates to CASGQIPGGAFF.

The chain joins TRBV11-2 to TRBJ2-5; TRBD1 agrees at 7 bases. V gave up 7 bases and J gave up 5 bases; unmatched junction bases: 10. The CDR3 loop spans 14 amino acids. Per the germline V gene, CDR1 is SGHAT and CDR2 is FQNNGV. CDR3 DNA: TGTGCCAGCACCCTCGTACAGGGGATGGAGACCCAGTACTTC. It translates to CASTLVQGMETQYF.

The chain is built from TRBV7-3 and TRBJ2-7, with 9 positions matching TRBD2. Per germline, CDR1 SGHTA and CDR2 FQGTGA. The CDR3 runs to 16 residues. V lost 0 bases, J lost 3 bases, and 6 bases stayed unmatched. The DNA of the CDR3 is TGTGCCAGCAGCTTAACGGGTAGCGGGAGATTCTACGAGCAGTACTTC. It specifies CASSLTGSGRFYEQYF.

The V gene is TRBV6-1, the J gene TRBJ2-3, with 11 bases identical to TRBD1. Germline values: CDR1 MNHNS, CDR2 SASEGT. The CDR3 is made up of 17 amino acids. V shed 4 bases, J shed 3 bases, and the junction held 9 bases outside the gene matches. CDR3 sequence (DNA): TGTGCCAGCAGTGCCGGGACAGGGGGTTTTGGTACAGATACGCAGTATTTT. Translation gives CASSAGTGGFGTDTQYF.

This rearrangement joins TRBV19 to TRBJ1-1; TRBD1 aligns across 7 bases. The V and J ends lost 8 bases and 0 bases, in that order; junction bases with no gene match: 9. The CDR3 has 15 residues. Germline V CDR1 and CDR2: LNHDA, SQIVND (reference sequence). The CDR3 DNA reads TGTGCCAGTGTCGGGACAGCCTATATGAACACTGAAGCTTTCTTT. It translates to CASVGTAYMNTEAFF.

The CDR3 is CAISVTGNTEAFF. Here the CDR3 DNA reads TGTGCCATCAGTGTAACAGGGAACACTGAAGCTTTCTTT. V gene TRBV10-3 combines with J gene TRBJ1-1; D perhaps matches TRBD1 (5 bases). Germline V gives CDR1 ENHRY, CDR2 SYGVKD. This CDR3 spans 13 amino acids. V was pared by 4 bases and J by 1 base, with 7 bases between.

The rearrangement joins TRBV13 to TRBJ1-1; tentative D call: TRBD1 (6 bases). Germline-derived CDR1 and CDR2 are PRHDT and FYEKMQ (reference sequence). V was pared by 5 bases and J by 7 bases, with 8 bases between. The CDR3 is made up of 11 amino acids. The CDR3 here is CASSPRGEAFF. The CDR3 DNA reads as TGTGCCAGCAGCCCCAGGGGTGAAGCTTTCTTT.

The chain links TRBV6-5 to TRBJ2-7; TRBD1 matches at 11 bases. Germline loops: CDR1 MNHEY, CDR2 SVGAGI. The V segment lost 2 bases and the J segment 6 bases; nucleotides outside the gene matches: 3. This CDR3 has 14 residues. The CDR3 spells CASSYGQGAIEQYF. CDR3 nucleotide sequence: TGTGCCAGCAGTTACGGACAGGGGGCAATCGAGCAGTACTTC.

The CDR3 here is CAWSPQGSYEQYF. The CDR3 DNA reads TGTGCCTGGAGTCCGCAGGGCTCCTACGAGCAGTACTTC. The chain couples TRBV30 to TRBJ2-7; the D gene is possibly TRBD1 (5 bases). Germline V gene data show CDR1 as GTSNPN and CDR2 as SVGIG (reference sequence). The length of the CDR3 is 13 residues. V shed 2 bases and J shed 0 bases, with 8 bases lying between them.

The rearrangement links TRBV19 to TRBJ1-1; TRBD1 matches at 7 bases. The CDR3 spans 15 residues. With V trimmed by 2 bases and J by 3 bases, 6 bases remained unmatched. The germline V gene has CDR1 LNHDA and CDR2 SQIVND (reference sequence). The CDR3 protein is CASSITGVGDTEAFF. The CDR3, as DNA: TGTGCCAGTAGTATAACAGGGGTGGGGGACACTGAAGCTTTCTTT. Based on the CDR3 plus reference TRBV19 and TRBJ1-1, the full variable domain is DGGITQSPKYLFRKEGQNVTLSCEQNLNHDAMYWYRQDPGQGLRLIYYSQIVNDFQKGDIAEGYSVSREKKESFPLTVTSAQKNPTAFYLCASSITGVGDTEAFFGQGTRLTVV.

This rearrangement joins TRBV4-3 to TRBJ1-5, with a possible D match to TRBD1 (6 bases). The CDR3 runs to 16 residues. The V gene's germline CDR1 is LGHNA and CDR2 YSLEER. V was cut by 0 bases and J by 6 bases, with 15 bases left in between. The chain's CDR3 is CASSQDHRVFSQPQHF. In nucleotides, the CDR3 is TGCGCCAGCAGCCAAGATCACAGGGTATTTAGTCAGCCCCAGCATTTT.

The chain is built from TRBV9 and TRBJ2-2; D gene uncertain. Germline V gene data show CDR1 as SGDLS and CDR2 as YYNGEE. The V end lost 4 bases, the J end lost 7 bases, and 11 bases lay between the germline ends. The CDR3 is 13 amino acids. This CDR3 is CASSSLGSGELFF. The DNA for the CDR3 is TGTGCCAGCAGCTCCCTAGGAAGCGGGGAGCTGTTTTTT.

The chain has TRBV5-1 and TRBJ1-1; D perhaps matches TRBD1 (6 bases). V was trimmed by 4 bases and J by 1 base, leaving 14 bases between them. This CDR3 spans 15 amino acids. Germline V gene lookup returns CDR1 SGHRS and CDR2 YFSETQ. CDR3 sequence reads: CASSPLPGQNTEAFF. CDR3 DNA: TGCGCCAGCAGCCCACTTCCGGGACAGAACACTGAAGCTTTCTTT. Full variable domain (rest looked up from reference TRBV5-1 and TRBJ1-1): KAGVTQTPRYLIKTRGQQVTLSCSPISGHRSVSWYQQTPGQGLQFLFEYFSETQRNKGNFPGRFSGRQFSNSRSEMNVSTLELGDSALYLCASSPLPGQNTEAFFGQGTRLTVV.

The rearrangement joins TRBV7-2 to TRBJ1-1; weak D call: TRBD1 (6 bases). V dropped 7 bases and J dropped 1 base, with 19 bases sitting between them. Per germline, CDR1 SGHTA and CDR2 FQGNSA. This CDR3 has 16 residues. CDR3 sequence: CASMIDRMPTNTEAFF. The CDR3 coding sequence is TGTGCCAGCATGATAGACAGGATGCCCACGAACACTGAAGCTTTCTTT.

V usage is TRBV7-2 and J usage is TRBJ2-7, with TRBD1 matching 7 bases. Germline V gene data show CDR1 as SGHTA and CDR2 as FQGNSA. V dropped 5 bases and J dropped 2; count of bases not matched to a gene: 6. This CDR3 comprises 14 residues. The CDR3 DNA is TGTGCCAGCAGCCCCGGACAGGCCCCCTACGAGCAGTACTTC. Protein sequence: CASSPGQAPYEQYF.

This clone was observed a handful of times. This sequence joins TRBV3-1 (or the pseudogene TRBV3-2) and TRBJ1-1, with D perhaps TRBD1 (5 bases). Per germline, CDR1 LGHDT and CDR2 YNNKEL (reference sequence). The CDR3 covers 15 residues. V was cut by 4 bases and J by 5 bases, with 17 bases left in between. In nucleotides, the CDR3 is TGTGCCAGCAGCCGTCCGGGGGGTATGGGGACTGAAGCTTTCTTT. Amino acid sequence: CASSRPGGMGTEAFF.

A single count supports this clone. The chain recombines TRBV7-9 with TRBJ1-5; D is unclear. Germline CDR1 reads SEHNR; CDR2 reads FQNEAQ (reference sequence). The V and J ends lost 5 bases and 0 bases respectively, with 8 bases between them. This CDR3 is 14 amino acids long. CDR3 in amino acids: CASSGGSSNQPQHF. The CDR3 nucleotides are TGTGCCAGCAGCGGCGGGAGTAGCAATCAGCCCCAGCATTTT.